A selection of T cell receptor beta chains follows, all from one sample in a study of human T cells and chemical hapten exposure. From the RACE reads, TCRdb called clonotypes with MiXCR, one entry per CDR3 protein. The repertoire has approximately 57,000 distinct CDR3 sequences, roughly a tenth of them found once; the top ten carry approximately 12%. The sequenced sample was whole blood, obtained in connection with sensitization to the hapten diphenylcyclopropenone (DPC). The source of these receptors is a woman between 40 and 50 years old with alopecia areata. Some clones in this sample may be carry-over from other donors' samples. The CDR3 runs from the conserved cysteine through the conserved F or W. The D gene is left open where the match is weak. Only part of the rows carry a size: once, few, many, or a class if the clone is expanded.

TRBJ2-1 | many | TRBV3-1 | NA | TGTGCCAGCAGCCACCTTAGCGGAAGCTCCTACAATGAGCAGTTCTTC | CASSHLSGSSYNEQFF
TRBJ2-7 | few | TRBV28 | TRBD1 | TGTGCCAGCAGTAATACGAGACAGGGTCGCTACGAGCAGTACTTC | CASSNTRQGRYEQYF
TRBJ1-1 | many | TRBV6-6 | NA | TGTGCCAGCAGTTACGCCTCGTGGGGAGCTTTCTTT | CASSYASWGAFF
TRBJ2-1 | NA | TRBV20-1 | NA | TGCAGTGCAAAAGGACGGGGAGGTGAGCAGTTCTTC | CSAKGRGGEQFF
TRBJ2-5 | many | TRBV7-6 | TRBD1 | TGTGCCAGCACCGACAGGGTCAGGCAGACCCAGTACTTC | CASTDRVRQTQYF
TRBJ1-5 | NA | TRBV28 | NA | TGTGCCAGCAGGGGGGTACAAGAAAGGCAGCCCCAGCATTTT | CASRGVQERQPQHF
TRBJ2-3 | NA | TRBV19 | NA | TGTGCCAGTAGTTTCAGGGAAGATACGCAGTATTTT | CASSFREDTQYF
TRBJ2-2 | few | TRBV9 | NA | TGTGCCAGCAGCGTAGAAGGCAGTGTCACCGGGGAGCTGTTTTTT | CASSVEGSVTGELFF
TRBJ2-1 | many | TRBV20-1 | NA | TGCAGTGCTAGAGATATCTCGGGGGCCCTCCCCGGCAATGAGCAGTTCTTC | CSARDISGALPGNEQFF
TRBJ1-6 | many | TRBV5-1 | NA | TGCGCCAGCAGCCGGGACCAAAATAATTCACCCCTCCACTTT | CASSRDQNNSPLHF
TRBJ2-7 | many | TRBV9 | NA | TGTGCCAGCAGCGTAGACGGGACTCCATGGGGTGAGCAGTACTTC | CASSVDGTPWGEQYF
TRBJ2-5 | many | TRBV4-3 | TRBD2 | TGCGCCAGCAGCCAGTTCCAGCGGGGGGGCCAAGAGACCCAGTACTTC | CASSQFQRGGQETQYF
TRBJ2-5 | NA | TRBV9 | TRBD1 | TGTGCCAGCAGCGGAGGGACAGGGATAGAGACCCAGTACTTC | CASSGGTGIETQYF
TRBJ2-1 | many | TRBV5-6 | NA | TGTGCCAGCAGCTGTTGTTATAGTCTTGGACAGTTATACAATGAGCAGTTCTTC | CASSCCYSLGQLYNEQFF
TRBJ2-7 | many | TRBV6-5 | TRBD1 | TGTGCCAGCAGTCCGACAGGGGTCGGGTACGAGCAGTACTTC | CASSPTGVGYEQYF
TRBJ2-2 | NA | TRBV7-2 | NA | TGTGCCAGCAGCCTCATGCGGACCGGGGAGCTGTTTTTT | CASSLMRTGELFF
TRBJ1-5 | many | TRBV10-1 | NA | TGCGCCAGCAGTAAGGGGAAGGGCAATCAGCCCCAGCATTTT | CASSKGKGNQPQHF
TRBJ2-3 | many | TRBV5-1 | NA | TGCGCCAGCAGCTACGCCTCAGGGGATACGCAGTATTTT | CASSYASGDTQYF
TRBJ1-5 | many | TRBV18 | TRBD1 | TGTGCCAGCTCGCCGGGACAGGTCAATCAGCCCCAGCATTTT | CASSPGQVNQPQHF
TRBJ2-3 | many | TRBV11-1 | NA | TGTGCCAGCAGCTTACCAGCGGCGGATACGCAGTATTTT | CASSLPAADTQYF
TRBJ1-1 | NA | TRBV5-5 | NA | TGTGCCAGCAGCTTGGCCAATTCGCAATCTGAAGCTTTCTTT | CASSLANSQSEAFF
TRBJ2-2 | many | TRBV6-5 | NA | TGTGCCAGCAGTTATGGTGGCGGGGAGCTGTTTTTT | CASSYGGGELFF
TRBJ1-4 | NA | TRBV12-3/TRBV12-4 | TRBD1 | TGTGCCAGCAGTACCCGGGACAGGGGGTGGGAAACTAATGAAAAACTGTTTTTT | CASSTRDRGWETNEKLFF
TRBJ2-7 | few | TRBV10-1 | NA | TGCGCCAGCAGTGAGATAATGAACTACGAGCAGTACTTC | CASSEIMNYEQYF
TRBJ2-7 | many | TRBV6-5 | NA | TGTGCCAGCATAGGAGGGACCTACGAGCAGTACTTC | CASIGGTYEQYF
TRBJ2-3 | NA | TRBV5-4 | NA | TGTGCCAGCAGCTTGAAAGTCGGGACAGATACGCAGTATTTT | CASSLKVGTDTQYF
TRBJ2-1 | few | TRBV11-1 | TRBD2 | TGTGCCAGCAGCCTGGGAGGGACCTCCTACAATGAGCAGTTCTTC | CASSLGGTSYNEQFF
TRBJ2-1 | many | TRBV12-3/TRBV12-4 | NA | TGTGCCAGCAAAGCCGGGGGGCTGAATGAGCAGTTCTTC | CASKAGGLNEQFF
TRBJ1-2 | many | TRBV28 | NA | TGTGCCAGCACCCAGGGGCCCGCCCGGGGCTACACCTTC | CASTQGPARGYTF
TRBJ2-7 | many | TRBV28 | TRBD1 | TGTGCCAGCAGTCCGCCTGCGGGACAGGGGGTGTCCTACGAGCAGTACTTC | CASSPPAGQGVSYEQYF
TRBJ1-2 | many | TRBV7-9 | NA | TGTGCCAGCAGCTCTATCAATTTCGTTCGGGGACGAGGCGATGGCTACACCTTC | CASSSINFVRGRGDGYTF
TRBJ1-5 | few | TRBV7-2 | NA | TGTGCCAGCAGCCAGGTGGTATACAATCAGCCCCAGCATTTT | CASSQVVYNQPQHF
TRBJ2-7 | NA | TRBV28 | NA | TGTGCCAGCTCCGGGCCCCAGAACCACGAGCAGTACTTC | CASSGPQNHEQYF
TRBJ1-5 | many | TRBV3-1 | TRBD1 | TGTGCCAGCAGCCAACTGTCAGGGGGTGTGGACAATCAGCCCCAGCATTTT | CASSQLSGGVDNQPQHF
TRBJ1-2 | many | TRBV5-1 | NA | TGCGCCAGCAGCTTGGAACCAGGTGACTATGGCTACACCTTC | CASSLEPGDYGYTF
TRBJ2-2 | many | TRBV5-1 | NA | TGCGCCAGCAGCGGAAAGACTGGCACCGGGGAGCTGTTTTTT | CASSGKTGTGELFF
TRBJ2-1 | many | TRBV19 | TRBD1 | TGTGCCAGTAGTATAGGCCAGGGGGCCCACAATGAGCAGTTCTTC | CASSIGQGAHNEQFF
TRBJ1-1 | few | TRBV20-1 | TRBD1 | TGCAGTGCTAGAGGGGACACAGGGGTTCACACTGAAGCTTTCTTT | CSARGDTGVHTEAFF
TRBJ1-2 | few | TRBV7-8 | TRBD1 | TGTGCCAGCAGCCCGCGCGGAACAATAGGACAGGGCGGCTATGGCTACACCTTC | CASSPRGTIGQGGYGYTF
TRBJ2-6 | many | TRBV7-2 | TRBD1 | TGTGCCAGCAGCCCGAGAGGGCCCACCGGGACAGGGGGCCCTGGGGCCAACGTCCTGACTTTC | CASSPRGPTGTGGPGANVLTF
TRBJ2-5 | many | TRBV2 | TRBD2 | TGTGCCAGCCGAAGAACTAGCGGGGCGCCGGAGACCCAGTACTTC | CASRRTSGAPETQYF
TRBJ2-2 | NA | TRBV2 | NA | TGTGCCAGCAGTCCTGCGTTGGTGACCGGGGAGCTGTTTTTT | CASSPALVTGELFF
TRBJ1-1 | NA | TRBV4-2 | NA | TGTGCCAGCAGCCAAGTTAAGGGAACTGAAGCTTTCTTT | CASSQVKGTEAFF
TRBJ2-1 | NA | TRBV3-1 | NA | TGTGCCAGCAATAGCTTATTGAACAATGAGCAGTTCTTC | CASNSLLNNEQFF
TRBJ2-2 | NA | TRBV6-6 | NA | TGTGCCAGCAGTTACGGCATCAGTATTCCCGGGGAGCTGTTTTTT | CASSYGISIPGELFF
TRBJ2-7 | few | TRBV7-9 | NA | TGTGCCAGCAGACCCCCCAGTCCGACCTACGAGCAGTACTTC | CASRPPSPTYEQYF
TRBJ2-5 | many | TRBV6-1 | TRBD1 | TGTGCCAGCAGTTTAGGGGGGACAGGGGGGACCCAGTACTTC | CASSLGGTGGTQYF
TRBJ1-2 | few | TRBV19 | TRBD1 | TGTGCCAGTAGTACAGGGGGATTTGGCTACACCTTC | CASSTGGFGYTF
TRBJ1-4 | few | TRBV7-2 | NA | TGTGCCAGCAGCTTAGCCGGACAAAATGAAAAACTGTTTTTT | CASSLAGQNEKLFF
TRBJ2-4 | many | TRBV9 | NA | TGTGCCAGCAGCGTAGTATCCGGGGTAGACATTCAGTACTTC | CASSVVSGVDIQYF
TRBJ2-5 | many | TRBV3-1 | NA | TGTGCCAGCCGCCGGGGGGCGCAGGACCAAGAGACCCAGTACTTC | CASRRGAQDQETQYF
TRBJ2-2 | NA | TRBV7-8 | NA | TGTGCCAGCAGGCTGGGGGGTACCGGGGAGCTGTTTTTT | CASRLGGTGELFF
TRBJ2-5 | NA | TRBV28 | NA | TGTGCCAGCCACAAGACAGGAGTTAGGTACCAAGAGACCCAGTACTTC | CASHKTGVRYQETQYF
TRBJ2-7 | many | TRBV12-3/TRBV12-4 | NA | TGTGCCAGCAGCCTGGGACGAAACTACGAGCAGTACTTC | CASSLGRNYEQYF